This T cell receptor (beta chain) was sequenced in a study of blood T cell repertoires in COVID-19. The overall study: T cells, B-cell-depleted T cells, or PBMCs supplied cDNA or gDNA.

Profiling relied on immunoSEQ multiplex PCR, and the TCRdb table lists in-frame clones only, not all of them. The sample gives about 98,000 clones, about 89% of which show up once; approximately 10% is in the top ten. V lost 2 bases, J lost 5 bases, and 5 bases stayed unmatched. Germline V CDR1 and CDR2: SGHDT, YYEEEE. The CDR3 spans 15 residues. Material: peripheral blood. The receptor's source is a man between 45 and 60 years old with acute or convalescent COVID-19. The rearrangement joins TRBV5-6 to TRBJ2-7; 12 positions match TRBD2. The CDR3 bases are TGTGCCAGCAGCTTCCGGACTAGCGGGGTGGACGAGCAGTACTTC. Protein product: CASSFRTSGVDEQYF. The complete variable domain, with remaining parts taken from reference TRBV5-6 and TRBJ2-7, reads DAGVTQSPTHLIKTRGQQVTLRCSPKSGHDTVSWYQQALGQGPQFIFQYYEEEERQRGNFPDRFSGHQFPNYSSELNVNALLLGDSALYLCASSFRTSGVDEQYFGPGTRLTVT.